These 11 T cell receptor beta chains were sequenced from one sample in a study of T-cell memory formation after mild COVID-19. TCRdb passed the 5' RACE reads through MiXCR, listing each CDR3 protein once. The sample yields 350,000 to 550,000 distinct CDR3 sequences, more than 15% seen once. The sequencing sample was made of PBMCs or a T cell subset sorted from them (not recorded which). Receptor source: a young man who had mild COVID-19 (a few samples of this study predate the infection). Cell type and time point are not known.

The CDR3 loop reads CASRGTGKSPLHF. As DNA, the CDR3 is TGTGCCAGCAGGGGGACAGGGAAATCACCCCTCCACTTT. The V gene is TRBV12-3 or TRBV12-4, the J gene TRBJ1-6; 9 bases match TRBD1. After removal of 6 bases from V and 10 bases from J, the junction contained 4 bases not matched to a gene. The CDR3 runs 13 residues.

The chain carries TRBV11-1 and TRBJ2-3; 7 bases match TRBD2. Germline trimming cut 4 bases from V and 4 bases from J; bases unmatched to any gene: 8. From germline, CDR1 is SGHAT and CDR2 FQDESV (reference sequence). The CDR3 runs to 15 residues. In DNA form, the CDR3 reads TGTGCCAGCAGCTGGGGCACTAGCGAGGCAGATACGCAGTATTTT. Translation: CASSWGTSEADTQYF.

This clonotype was detected a few times. The chain recombines TRBV5-6 with TRBJ1-4; D is ambiguous. V dropped 4 bases and J dropped 7 bases, with 11 bases sitting between them. The germline gives CDR1 SGHDT, CDR2 YYEEEE. The CDR3 length is 13 residues. CDR3 region: CASSGVGSEKLFF. The CDR3 region has the DNA TGTGCCAGCAGCGGGGTAGGGAGTGAAAAACTGTTTTTT.

The rearrangement uses TRBV9 and TRBJ1-6, with D perhaps matching TRBD1 (5 bases). The CDR3 sequence is 14 residues long. Trimming shortened V by 5 bases and J by 9 bases, and 15 bases separated the two germline ends. Germline V gives CDR1 SGDLS, CDR2 YYNGEE. CDR3 protein: CASSPQGEPSPLHF. CDR3 in DNA: TGTGCCAGCAGTCCTCAGGGAGAACCTTCACCCCTCCACTTT.

This clonotype was seen ten or more times. The rearrangement links TRBV28 to TRBJ2-7; D tentatively reads TRBD1 or TRBD2 (5 bases each). Germline V gives CDR1 MDHEN, CDR2 SYDVKM. The CDR3 covers 15 residues. V was cut by 4 bases and J by 8 bases, with 21 bases left in between. The CDR3 DNA sequence: TGTGCCAGCAGTTCCCGGGGCTCCCTGGTGCTAAAGCAGTACGTC. Translated: CASSSRGSLVLKQYV.

This chain connects TRBV9 to TRBJ2-1; 8 nucleotides match TRBD1. Germline CDR1 reads SGDLS; CDR2 reads YYNGEE. With V trimmed by 0 bases and J by 6 bases, 5 bases remained unmatched. The CDR3 has 15 amino acids. The CDR3 DNA follows: TGTGCCAGCAGCGTAGCGCAGGGGGCCGCCAATGAGCAGTTCTTC. Translated: CASSVAQGAANEQFF.

The chain uses TRBV7-8 and TRBJ2-5; 11 bases match TRBD2. The CDR3 extends over 16 amino acids. From germline, CDR1 is SGHVS and CDR2 FQNEAQ. The junction had 3 bases not matched to a gene; V was cut back by 1 base and J by 2 bases. CDR3 sequence reads: CASSLVTSGAQETQYF. In DNA, the CDR3 is TGTGCCAGCAGCTTAGTGACTAGCGGGGCACAAGAGACCCAGTACTTC.

This clonotype was detected only a few times. The V and J genes are TRBV29-1 and TRBJ1-2, with D tentatively TRBD1 (6 bases). V gave up 5 bases and J gave up 2 bases, with 18 bases separating them. Germline values: CDR1 SQVTM, CDR2 ANQGSEA. The CDR3 has 15 residues. The CDR3 reads CSVSSTRGGNYGYTF. Written as DNA, the CDR3 is TGCAGCGTTTCTTCAACCAGGGGTGGCAACTATGGCTACACCTTC.

Ten or more counts support this clonotype. The CDR3 DNA reads TGTGCCAGCAGCTTCATGCAGGGGGGGGGCACTGAAGCTTTCTTT. Encoded protein: CASSFMQGGGTEAFF. V usage is TRBV7-2 and J usage is TRBJ1-1, with 7 bases fitting TRBD1. The CDR3 covers 15 residues. Germline V lookup: CDR1 SGHTA, CDR2 FQGNSA. Trimming took 3 bases from V and 4 from J; bases not matched to a gene: 8.

This chain joins TRBV7-2 and TRBJ2-1; TRBD1 might be the D (6 bases). Germline-derived CDR1 and CDR2 are SGHTA and FQGNSA. The V end lost 1 base, the J end lost 4 bases, and 11 bases lay between the germline ends. CDR3 size: 15 residues. DNA of the CDR3: TGTGCCAGCAGCTTAGAGGGGACAAATTACAATGAGCAGTTCTTC. Translated, it gives CASSLEGTNYNEQFF.

This clonotype was observed at least ten times. This chain links TRBV28 with TRBJ2-7, with D possibly TRBD2 on 5 matching bases. The germline CDR1 and CDR2 sequences are MDHEN and SYDVKM. The V gene lost 2 bases and the J gene lost 2 bases, with 10 bases spanning the gap. The CDR3 is 14 amino acids. As DNA, the CDR3 is TGTGCCAGCAGTTTAGCGGGTGGGACCTACGAGCAGTACGTC. Translated: CASSLAGGTYEQYV.